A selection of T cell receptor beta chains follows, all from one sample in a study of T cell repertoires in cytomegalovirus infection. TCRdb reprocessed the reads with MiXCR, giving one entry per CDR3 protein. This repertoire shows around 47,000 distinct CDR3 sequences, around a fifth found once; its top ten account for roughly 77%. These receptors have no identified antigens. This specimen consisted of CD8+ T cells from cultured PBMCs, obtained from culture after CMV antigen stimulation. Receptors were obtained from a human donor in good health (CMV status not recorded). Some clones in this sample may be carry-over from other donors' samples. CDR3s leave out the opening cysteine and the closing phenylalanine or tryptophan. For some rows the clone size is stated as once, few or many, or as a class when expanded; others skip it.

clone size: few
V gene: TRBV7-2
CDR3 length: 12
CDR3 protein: ASSYPSGSYEQY

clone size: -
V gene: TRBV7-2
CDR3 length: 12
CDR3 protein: ASSFGGPQETQY

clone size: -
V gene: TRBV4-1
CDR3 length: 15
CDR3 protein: ASSQDEAGITNYGYT

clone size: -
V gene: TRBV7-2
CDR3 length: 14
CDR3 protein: ASSLGRGPTSYEQY

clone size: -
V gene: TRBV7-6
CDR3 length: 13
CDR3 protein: ASSPRGDYTGELF

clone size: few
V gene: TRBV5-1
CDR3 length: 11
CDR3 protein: ASSLRVSYEQY

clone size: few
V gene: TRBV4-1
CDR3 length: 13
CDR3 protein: ASSRATGVMNEQF

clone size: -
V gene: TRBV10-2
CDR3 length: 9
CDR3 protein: ASLGGGEAF

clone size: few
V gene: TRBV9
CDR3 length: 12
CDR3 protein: ASSAQGAWTEAF

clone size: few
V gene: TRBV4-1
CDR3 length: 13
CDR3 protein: ASSQSLLSSYEQY

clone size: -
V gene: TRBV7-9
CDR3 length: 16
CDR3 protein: ASSSLRAGGPSTDTQY

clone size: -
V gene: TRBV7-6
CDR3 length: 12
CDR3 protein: ASSLAGQGPEAF

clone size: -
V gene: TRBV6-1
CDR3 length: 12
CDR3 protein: ASSEGDTYYEQY

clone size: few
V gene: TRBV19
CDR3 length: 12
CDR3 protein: ASSIRRGTDTQY

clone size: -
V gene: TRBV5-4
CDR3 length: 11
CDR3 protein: ASSLPGNTEAF

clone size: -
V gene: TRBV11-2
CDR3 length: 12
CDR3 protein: ASSLLPTNEKLF

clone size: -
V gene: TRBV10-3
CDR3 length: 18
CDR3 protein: AINFTPPGTDRTSYYGYT

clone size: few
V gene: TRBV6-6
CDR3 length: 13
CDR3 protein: ASSYWDRDHYGYT

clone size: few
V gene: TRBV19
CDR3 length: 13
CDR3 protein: ASTYFSGGDTEAF

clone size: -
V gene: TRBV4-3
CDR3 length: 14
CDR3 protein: ASSQEKGISGNTIY

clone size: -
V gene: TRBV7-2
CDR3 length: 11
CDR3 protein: ASSPGGYQPRH

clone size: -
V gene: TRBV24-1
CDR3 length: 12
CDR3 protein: ATSDWDTPYEQY

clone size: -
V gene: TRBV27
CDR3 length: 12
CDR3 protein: ASSLGGTAYGYT

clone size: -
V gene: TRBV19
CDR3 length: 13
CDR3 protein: ASSETGGLDTEAF

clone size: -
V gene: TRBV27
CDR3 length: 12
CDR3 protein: ATLGPGGYTEAF

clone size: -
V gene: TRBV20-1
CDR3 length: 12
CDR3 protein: SARDPYSQETQY

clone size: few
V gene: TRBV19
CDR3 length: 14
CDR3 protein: ASSMYTSEDNSPLH

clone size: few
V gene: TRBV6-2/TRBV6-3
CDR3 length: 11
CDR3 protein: ASSYFFGDEQF

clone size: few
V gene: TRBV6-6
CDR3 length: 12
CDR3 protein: ASSSWRTQETQY

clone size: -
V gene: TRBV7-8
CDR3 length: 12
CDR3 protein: ASSSGQGDNEQF

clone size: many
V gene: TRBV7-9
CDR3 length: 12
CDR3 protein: ASSLAGYQETQY

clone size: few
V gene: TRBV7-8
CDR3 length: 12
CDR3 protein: ASSRDRGNEKLF

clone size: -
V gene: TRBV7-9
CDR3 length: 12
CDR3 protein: ASSPRDTRHEQF

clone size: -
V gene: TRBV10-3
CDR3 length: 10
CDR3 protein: AISESDEKLF

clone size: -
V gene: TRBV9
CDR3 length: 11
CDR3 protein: ASSVVAGGEAF

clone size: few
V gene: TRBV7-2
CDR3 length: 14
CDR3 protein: ASSLIADPSTDTQY

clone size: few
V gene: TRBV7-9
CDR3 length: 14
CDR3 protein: ASSPRQFSGANVLT

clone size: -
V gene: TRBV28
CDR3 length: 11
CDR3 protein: ASSLLEASPLH

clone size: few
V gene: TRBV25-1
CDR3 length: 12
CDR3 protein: ASSEGVTGREQY

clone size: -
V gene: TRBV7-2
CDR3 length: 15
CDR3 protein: ASSFWAAGWRDTEAF

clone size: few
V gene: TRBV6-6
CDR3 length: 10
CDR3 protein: ASSYNWNTIY

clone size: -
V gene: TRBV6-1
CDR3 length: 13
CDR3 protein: ASIFRVSSYNEQF

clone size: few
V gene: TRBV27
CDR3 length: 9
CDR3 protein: ASTGSGELF

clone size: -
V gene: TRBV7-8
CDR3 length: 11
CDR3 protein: ASSLRLNTEAF

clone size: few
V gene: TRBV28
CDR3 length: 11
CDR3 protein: ASSYRPAGGYT

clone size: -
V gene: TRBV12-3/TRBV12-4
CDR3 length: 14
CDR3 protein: ASSRTGGWSTDTQY

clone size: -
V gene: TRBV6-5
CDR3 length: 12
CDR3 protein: ASSYSGDNQPQH

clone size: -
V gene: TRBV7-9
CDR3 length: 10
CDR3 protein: ASSSGAGELF

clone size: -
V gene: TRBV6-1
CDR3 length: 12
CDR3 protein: ASSAGTGYYGYT

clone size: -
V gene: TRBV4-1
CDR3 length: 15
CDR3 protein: ASSQDTVGQRNQPQH

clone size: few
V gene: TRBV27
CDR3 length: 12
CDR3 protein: ASGDGASNQPQH

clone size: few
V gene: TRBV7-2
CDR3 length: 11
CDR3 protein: ASSSPPYNEQF